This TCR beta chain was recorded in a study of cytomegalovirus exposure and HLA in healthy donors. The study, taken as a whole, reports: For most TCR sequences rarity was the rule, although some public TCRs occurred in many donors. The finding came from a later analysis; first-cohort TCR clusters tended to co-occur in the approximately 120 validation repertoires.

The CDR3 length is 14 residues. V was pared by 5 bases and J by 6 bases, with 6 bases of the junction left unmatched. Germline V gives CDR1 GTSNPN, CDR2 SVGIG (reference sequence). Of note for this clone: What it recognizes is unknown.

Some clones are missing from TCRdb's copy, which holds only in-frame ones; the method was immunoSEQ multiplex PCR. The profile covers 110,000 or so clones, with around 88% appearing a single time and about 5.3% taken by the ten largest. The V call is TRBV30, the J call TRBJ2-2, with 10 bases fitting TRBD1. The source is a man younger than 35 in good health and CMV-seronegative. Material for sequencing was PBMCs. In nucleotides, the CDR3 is TGTGCCTGGGCCTGGGGACAGGGGTCCGGGGAGCTGTTTTTT. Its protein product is CAWAWGQGSGELFF.